This TCR beta chain stems from a study of T cell responses to AZD1222 COVID-19 vaccine. Study-level points and caveats: Spike-wide coverage was observed for vaccine-associated CD4 TCRs, with dominant responses at 160-218 and 743-854. Regions left unmutated in variants are reportedly the target of nearly half of spike-specific TCRs.

Germline assignment: CDR1 SGHVS and CDR2 FQNEAQ. The CDR3 length is 15 residues. With 5 bases removed from V and 2 bases from J, the gap between germline ends came to 13 bases. Assay used: immunoSEQ multiplex PCR; TCRdb lists only in-frame clones, some missing. The table records about 100,000 clones, around nine tenths of them present only once. In regard to this clone: Its antigen remains unidentified.

This specimen consisted of peripheral blood, obtained on day 0 of AZD1222 vaccination. The chain recombines TRBV7-8 with TRBJ2-4; a possible D gene is TRBD2 (6 bases). The source is an adult in good health. CDR3 nucleotides: TGTGCCAGCAGCGCTGACGGAGGGACCAAAAACATTCAGTACTTC. This gives the protein CASSADGGTKNIQYF.